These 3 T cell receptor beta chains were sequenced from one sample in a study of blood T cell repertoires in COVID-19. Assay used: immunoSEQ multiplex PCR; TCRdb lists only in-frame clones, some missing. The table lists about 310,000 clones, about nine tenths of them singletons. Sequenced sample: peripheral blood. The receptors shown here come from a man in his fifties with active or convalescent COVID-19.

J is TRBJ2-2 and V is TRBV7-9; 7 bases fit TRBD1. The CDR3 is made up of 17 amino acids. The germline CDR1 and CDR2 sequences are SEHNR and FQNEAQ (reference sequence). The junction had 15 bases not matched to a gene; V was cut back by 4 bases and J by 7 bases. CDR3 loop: CASSSDSGTERDGELFF. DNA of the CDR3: TGTGCCAGCAGCTCCGACTCCGGGACAGAAAGAGACGGGGAGCTGTTTTTT.

The CDR3 DNA sequence: TGTGCCACCAGTGACCCCCGGACAGGAGCGGACGAGCAGTACTTC. It codes for CATSDPRTGADEQYF. The chain carries TRBV24-1 and TRBJ2-7, with TRBD1 matching over 7 bases. The CDR3 extends over 15 amino acids. Trimming removed 4 bases from V and 5 bases from J; junction bases left unmatched: 10. Germline V gene sequence: CDR1 KGHDR, CDR2 SFDVKD.

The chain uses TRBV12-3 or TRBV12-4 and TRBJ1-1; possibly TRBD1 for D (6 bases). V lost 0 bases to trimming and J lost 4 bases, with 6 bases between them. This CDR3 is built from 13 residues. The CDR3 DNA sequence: TGTGCCAGCAGTTTAGCAGGGGGCACTGAAGCTTTCTTT. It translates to CASSLAGGTEAFF.